This entry lists 21 T cell receptor beta chains sequenced from one sample in a study of shared clonotypes between healthy human individuals (dated by TCRdb to between 2020 and 2021). To prepare the library, the immunoSEQ multiplex PCR assay was applied. TCRdb's version of the immuneACCESS table is confined to in-frame rearrangements and falls short of the full clone set. An unresolved V gene accounts for under half of the shortfall where checked; the remainder is of unknown origin. This sample gives about 1.5 million clones in total; approximately 98% of them show up just once. The ten largest account for 0.4% to 0.55% of the sample. Sequenced: naive CD4+ T cells sorted from blood. What this sample's cell subset or site label stands for: CD45RA+ positively selected. The receptors derive from a man between 25 and 39 years old in good health.

The rearrangement joins TRBV28 to TRBJ2-7; D gene ambiguous. V was pared by 5 bases and J by 2 bases, with 10 bases between. This CDR3 spans 13 amino acids. Germline CDR1 MDHEN, CDR2 SYDVKM. CDR3 bases: TGTGCCAGCAGTCCCCCCCGGCCCTACGAGCAGTACTTC. Translation: CASSPPRPYEQYF.

The chain is built from TRBV5-4 and TRBJ2-1; TRBD2 aligns across 9 bases. This CDR3 comprises 15 residues. The V gene's germline CDR1 is SGHNT and CDR2 YYREEE (reference sequence). The junction had 6 bases not matched to a gene; V was cut back by 4 bases and J by 4 bases. The CDR3 DNA follows: TGTGCCAGCAGCCGTAGCGGGAGCTTTTACAATGAGCAGTTCTTC. Translation: CASSRSGSFYNEQFF.

CDR3 in amino acids: CASSSAAGGTTIYF. DNA of the CDR3: TGTGCCAGCAGTTCAGCGGCAGGGGGAACGACCATATATTTT. This sequence joins TRBV28 and TRBJ1-3; 7 positions agree with TRBD1. Germline V gene data show CDR1 as MDHEN and CDR2 as SYDVKM. The CDR3 is made up of 14 amino acids. Trimming took 4 bases from V and 10 from J; bases not matched to a gene: 10.

The V and J genes are TRBV4-3 and TRBJ1-1; 7 bases match TRBD1. The V gene's germline CDR1 is LGHNA and CDR2 YSLEER. V lost 3 bases to trimming and J lost 5 bases; unmatched junction nucleotides: 6. The CDR3 is 14 amino acids. CDR3 nucleotides: TGCGCCAGCAGCCAGATGACAGGGCTGACTGAAGCTTTCTTT. This gives the protein CASSQMTGLTEAFF.

This sequence joins TRBV7-2 and TRBJ2-7; unclear D gene. CDR3 length: 15 amino acids. Trimming cost V 1 base and J 0 bases, with 10 bases left between them. From germline, CDR1 is SGHTA and CDR2 FQGNSA. The CDR3 DNA reads TGTGCCAGCAGCTTAGTCATCTTTAACTCCTACGAGCAGTACTTC. Protein sequence: CASSLVIFNSYEQYF. The full variable domain, with the rest looked up from reference TRBV7-2 and TRBJ2-7, is GAGVSQSPSNKVTEKGKDVELRCDPISGHTALYWYRQSLGQGLEFLIYFQGNSAPDKSGLPSDRFSAERTGGSVSTLTIQRTQQEDSAVYLCASSLVIFNSYEQYFGPGTRLTVT.

The DNA for the CDR3 is TGTGCCAGCAGCCCTAACCGAAACACCATATATTTT. It encodes CASSPNRNTIYF. The genes are TRBV28 and TRBJ1-3; the D is unclear. The CDR3 is made up of 12 amino acids. Germline V gene sequence: CDR1 MDHEN, CDR2 SYDVKM. V dropped 6 bases and J dropped 5 bases, with 8 bases sitting between them.

Regarding this clone: This specimen includes other DNA sequences encoding the same CDR3. V usage is TRBV5-1 and J usage is TRBJ2-3; D gene uncertain. This CDR3 has 15 residues. Trimming removed 1 base from V and 0 bases from J, with 9 bases in between. Germline V lookup: CDR1 SGHRS, CDR2 YFSETQ. In DNA, the CDR3 is TGCGCCAGCAGCTTGCTCTCGGCTAGCACAGATACGCAGTATTTT. Its protein is CASSLLSASTDTQYF.

The chain recombines TRBV2 with TRBJ2-1; D is uncertain. The CDR3 runs 15 residues. V was shortened by 6 bases and J by 0 bases, with 12 bases between the two germline ends. CDR1 SNHLY and CDR2 FYNNEI come from the germline V gene. The CDR3 region has the DNA TGTGCCAGCAGCCCAGACCAGAGCTCCTACAATGAGCAGTTCTTC. It codes for CASSPDQSSYNEQFF.

This clone has only one observation. The chain has TRBV5-1 and TRBJ1-1, with 7 bases identical to TRBD1. With 4 bases clipped from V and 0 bases from J, the junction kept 3 bases outside the gene matches. Germline CDR1 SGHRS, CDR2 YFSETQ. This CDR3 has 14 amino acids. CDR3 sequence: CASSGTVMNTEAFF. The DNA for the CDR3 is TGCGCCAGCAGCGGGACAGTTATGAACACTGAAGCTTTCTTT.

V gene TRBV9 combines with J gene TRBJ1-2, with 7 bases identical to TRBD1. The V gene's germline CDR1 is SGDLS and CDR2 YYNGEE. The CDR3 contains 14 residues. V dropped 0 bases and J dropped 7; count of bases not matched to a gene: 6. The CDR3 sequence is CASSVDYRGVGYTF. The CDR3 DNA reads as TGTGCCAGCAGCGTAGACTACAGGGGAGTTGGCTACACCTTC. The whole variable domain, remainder taken from reference TRBV9 and TRBJ1-2, is DSGVTQTPKHLITATGQRVTLRCSPRSGDLSVYWYQQSLDQGLQFLIQYYNGEERAKGNILERFSAQQFPDLHSELNLSSLELGDSALYFCASSVDYRGVGYTFGSGTRLTVV.

The rearrangement uses TRBV18 and TRBJ2-4; 7 nucleotides align to TRBD1. Germline values: CDR1 KGHSH, CDR2 LQKENI. With 4 bases clipped from V and 5 bases from J, the junction kept 5 bases outside the gene matches. This CDR3 is 14 amino acids long. The CDR3 DNA sequence: TGTGCCAGCTCACAACCCGGGACAGAAAACATTCAGTACTTC. Translation: CASSQPGTENIQYF.

The sample holds one count of this clone. The chain joins TRBV19 to TRBJ2-3; the match to TRBD2 covers 9 bases. Germline V gene data show CDR1 as LNHDA and CDR2 as SQIVND (reference sequence). This CDR3 region has 15 residues. V shed 3 bases and J 3 bases; nucleotides not matched to a gene: 4. In nucleotides, the CDR3 is TGTGCCAGTAGTATGACCGGACTAGCGACAGATACGCAGTATTTT. This sequence encodes CASSMTGLATDTQYF.

CDR3 loop: CAWSEDGYTF. The CDR3 DNA reads as TGTGCCTGGAGTGAAGACGGCTACACCTTC. V usage is TRBV30 and J usage is TRBJ1-2; D is ambiguous. The CDR3 runs to 10 residues. Trimming removed 1 base from V and 8 bases from J, with 5 bases in between. Germline V gene data show CDR1 as GTSNPN and CDR2 as SVGIG (reference sequence). The full variable domain, with the rest looked up from reference TRBV30 and TRBJ1-2, is SQTIHQWPATLVQPVGSPLSLECTVEGTSNPNLYWYRQAAGRGLQLLFYSVGIGQISSEVPQNLSASRPQDRQFILSSKKLLLSDSGFYLCAWSEDGYTFGSGTRLTVV.

The genes are TRBV10-3 and TRBJ1-1, with TRBD1 matching 8 bases. The CDR3 is made up of 12 amino acids. The V gene end was trimmed by 8 bases and the J gene end by 4 bases; junction bases not matched to a gene: 3. Germline CDR1 ENHRY, CDR2 SYGVKD. The CDR3 nucleotides are TGTGCCATCGGCACAGGGGGCACTGAAGCTTTCTTT. Translating it yields CAIGTGGTEAFF.

The genes are TRBV7-8 and TRBJ2-2, with 7 bases identical to TRBD2. This CDR3 region has 14 residues. V dropped 5 bases and J dropped 9; count of bases not matched to a gene: 9. Looked up from germline, CDR1 is SGHVS and CDR2 is FQNEAQ. DNA for the CDR3: TGTGCCAGCAGCACCGAGAGCGGGAACAGGGAGCTGTTTTTT. Its protein product is CASSTESGNRELFF. The whole variable domain, remainder taken from reference TRBV7-8 and TRBJ2-2, is GAGVSQSPRYKVAKRGQDVALRCDPISGHVSLFWYQQALGQGPEFLTYFQNEAQLDKSGLPSDRFFAERPEGSVSTLKIQRTQQEDSAVYLCASSTESGNRELFFGEGSRLTVL.

The CDR3, as DNA: TGTGCCAGTAGTTTGGGTTGGGAACTCTCCTACGAGCAGTACTTC. This translates into CASSLGWELSYEQYF. V and J are TRBV19 and TRBJ2-7; D not certain. Germline V gives CDR1 LNHDA, CDR2 SQIVND (reference sequence). The length of the CDR3 is 15 residues. V was clipped by 5 bases and J by 0 bases, with 14 bases between them.

This chain uses TRBV19 with TRBJ2-5; no definite D call. There are 14 residues in the CDR3. Germline V gives CDR1 LNHDA, CDR2 SQIVND (reference sequence). Trimming left V 3 bases short and J 1 base short, with 9 bases between. This CDR3 reads CASSIGSFQETQYF. The CDR3 bases are TGTGCCAGTAGTATTGGCTCTTTCCAAGAGACCCAGTACTTC.

The V call is TRBV10-3, the J call TRBJ2-6; D gene uncertain. The CDR3 has 15 amino acids. V was trimmed by 10 bases and J by 4 bases, leaving 17 bases between them. Germline-derived CDR1 and CDR2 are ENHRY and SYGVKD. The CDR3: CANGPDLSGANVLTF. CDR3 coding DNA: TGTGCCAACGGTCCGGACCTTTCCGGGGCCAACGTCCTGACTTTC.

The chain links TRBV7-8 to TRBJ1-3, with D tentatively TRBD1 (5 bases). Deletions cut 5 bases from V and 4 bases from J, with 12 bases between. The germline V gene encodes CDR1 SGHVS and CDR2 FQNEAQ. The CDR3 has 14 residues. The CDR3: CASSPTVLGNTIYF. The CDR3 DNA sequence: TGTGCCAGCAGCCCGACAGTCCTCGGAAACACCATATATTTT.

This chain uses TRBV9 with TRBJ2-2; D is unclear. Germline CDR1 SGDLS, CDR2 YYNGEE. The CDR3 spans 14 residues. Deletions cut 2 bases from V and 5 bases from J, with 10 bases between. CDR3 sequence reads: CASSVSRLTGELFF. CDR3 DNA sequence: TGTGCCAGCAGCGTGAGCCGCCTTACCGGGGAGCTGTTTTTT. Supplemented by reference TRBV9 and TRBJ2-2, the full variable domain reads DSGVTQTPKHLITATGQRVTLRCSPRSGDLSVYWYQQSLDQGLQFLIQYYNGEERAKGNILERFSAQQFPDLHSELNLSSLELGDSALYFCASSVSRLTGELFFGEGSRLTVL.

This chain links TRBV11-3 with TRBJ2-5, with 10 nucleotides matching TRBD1. V shed 2 bases and J 4 bases; nucleotides not matched to a gene: 4. The germline gives CDR1 SGHNT, CDR2 YENEEA. The CDR3 consists of 15 residues. CDR3 loop: CASSLKRDRGETQYF. Written as DNA, the CDR3 is TGTGCCAGCAGCTTAAAACGGGACAGGGGAGAGACCCAGTACTTC.